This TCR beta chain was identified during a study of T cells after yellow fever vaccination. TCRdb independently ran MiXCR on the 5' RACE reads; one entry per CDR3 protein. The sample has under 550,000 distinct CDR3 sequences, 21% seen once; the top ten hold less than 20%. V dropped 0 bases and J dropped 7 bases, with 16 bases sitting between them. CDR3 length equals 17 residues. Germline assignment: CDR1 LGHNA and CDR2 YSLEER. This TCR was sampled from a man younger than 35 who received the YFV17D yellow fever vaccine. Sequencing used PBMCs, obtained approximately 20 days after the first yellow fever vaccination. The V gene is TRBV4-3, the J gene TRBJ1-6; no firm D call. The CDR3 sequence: CASSQEAGCEPNSPLHF. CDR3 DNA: TGCGCCAGCAGCCAAGAAGCGGGGTGCGAGCCGAATTCACCCCTCCACTTT.